The 20 T cell receptor beta chains below come from one sample, sequenced in a study of T-cell memory formation after mild COVID-19. TCRdb re-called the 5' RACE reads with MiXCR, one entry per CDR3 protein. The sample has 190,000 or so distinct CDR3 sequences; about 10% are singletons. Sequenced sample: PBMCs or a T cell subset sorted from them (not recorded which). These TCRs come from a young man who had mild COVID-19 (a few samples of this study predate the infection). Cell type and time point are not known.

A few counts support this clonotype. V gene TRBV7-3 combines with J gene TRBJ1-4, with D unresolved. The CDR3 has 13 residues. Germline V gene sequence: CDR1 SGHTA, CDR2 FQGTGA. V lost 4 bases to trimming and J lost 8 bases, with 11 bases between them. The CDR3 sequence is CASSSSAGEKLFF. DNA of the CDR3: TGTGCCAGCAGCTCTAGCGCGGGAGAAAAACTGTTTTTT.

This clonotype was seen only a few times. This chain links TRBV5-1 with TRBJ1-4; D perhaps matches TRBD1 (6 bases). Trimming took off 4 bases at V and 0 bases at J, with 13 bases between the two ends. The CDR3 is 16 amino acids. Germline values: CDR1 SGHRS, CDR2 YFSETQ. Written as DNA, the CDR3 is TGCGCCAGCAGCGTTGACAGGTTTTCAACTAATGAAAAACTGTTTTTT. The encoded protein is CASSVDRFSTNEKLFF.

This sequence joins TRBV29-1 and TRBJ1-1, with D possibly TRBD1 on 5 matching bases. Deletions cut 7 bases from V and 7 bases from J, with 16 bases between. The CDR3 loop spans 12 amino acids. Germline CDR1 SQVTM, CDR2 ANQGSEA. The CDR3 sequence is CSADRGTFEAFF. The DNA for the CDR3 is TGCAGCGCCGATCGGGGGACCTTTGAAGCTTTCTTT.

This clonotype was counted only a few times. This chain connects TRBV20-1 to TRBJ2-1; TRBD2 matches 9 bases. CDR1 and CDR2 from the germline V gene are DFQATT and SNEGSKA (reference sequence). V trimming: 1 base; J trimming: 0 bases; junction bases outside the gene matches: 4. The CDR3 sequence is 16 residues long. Here the CDR3 DNA reads TGCAGTGCTAGAGGTAGCGGGGGAAGCTCCTACAATGAGCAGTTCTTC. The encoded protein is CSARGSGGSSYNEQFF.

This clonotype appeared many times. CDR3 sequence: CASSLDSRRHNEQFF. The CDR3 DNA reads TGCGCCAGCAGCTTGGACTCCCGAAGACACAATGAGCAGTTCTTC. The chain combines TRBV5-1 with TRBJ2-1; D gene unclear. This CDR3 comprises 15 residues. The V gene's germline CDR1 is SGHRS and CDR2 YFSETQ. With 0 bases removed from V and 5 bases from J, the gap between germline ends came to 12 bases.

This clonotype has only a few counts. The rearrangement joins TRBV7-9 to TRBJ1-2, with no clear D. The CDR3 totals 13 residues. In germline, CDR1 is SEHNR, CDR2 FQNEAQ (reference sequence). Between the trimmed V and J ends, which lost 5 bases and 5 bases, there was a span of 12 bases. The CDR3 nucleotides read TGTGCCAGCAGCGCGCTGGGGTTTTATGGCTACACCTTC. It translates to CASSALGFYGYTF. Supplemented by reference TRBV7-9 and TRBJ1-2, the full variable domain reads DTGVSQNPRHKITKRGQNVTFRCDPISEHNRLYWYRQTLGQGPEFLTYFQNEAQLEKSRLLSDRFSAERPKGSFSTLEIQRTEQGDSAMYLCASSALGFYGYTFGSGTRLTVV.

This clonotype was recorded a few times. V gene TRBV5-1 combines with J gene TRBJ2-5; D uncertain. The ends were cut back, 5 bases at V and 1 base at J, with 9 bases in the middle. Germline CDR1 is SGHRS and CDR2 is YFSETQ. CDR3 size: 13 residues. CDR3 amino acids: CASREGSQETQYF. CDR3 in DNA: TGCGCCAGCAGGGAAGGCAGCCAAGAGACCCAGTACTTC.

The V and J genes are TRBV4-2 and TRBJ1-2; D possibly corresponds to TRBD1 (6 bases). CDR3 size: 15 residues. Trimming cost V 4 bases and J 5 bases, with 17 bases left between them. In germline, CDR1 is LGHNA, CDR2 YNFKEQ. CDR3 in DNA: TGTGCCAGCAGCCGCCATGACAGGCCCCTTTATGGCTACACCTTC. Residues: CASSRHDRPLYGYTF.

V gene TRBV5-1 combines with J gene TRBJ2-3; TRBD2 aligns across 7 bases. Germline CDR1 and CDR2: SGHRS and YFSETQ. The CDR3 sequence is 14 residues long. Germline trimming cut 4 bases from V and 7 bases from J; bases unmatched to any gene: 9. The CDR3 DNA follows: TGCGCCAGCAGCCGGGAGCGGGGATCGCATACGCAGTATTTT. It specifies CASSRERGSHTQYF. Variable domain in full (rest from reference TRBV5-1 and TRBJ2-3): KAGVTQTPRYLIKTRGQQVTLSCSPISGHRSVSWYQQTPGQGLQFLFEYFSETQRNKGNFPGRFSGRQFSNSRSEMNVSTLELGDSALYLCASSRERGSHTQYFGPGTRLTVL.

This clonotype was observed a few times. The CDR3 DNA is TGCGCCAGCAGCTTGCCGGAGGGCGAGCAGTACTTC. It encodes CASSLPEGEQYF. The V and J genes are TRBV5-1 and TRBJ2-7, with TRBD2 as a possible D gene (6 bases). This CDR3 has 12 amino acids. With 1 base removed from V and 6 bases from J, the gap between germline ends came to 8 bases. Germline V gives CDR1 SGHRS, CDR2 YFSETQ.

The chain employs TRBV6-2 or TRBV6-3 and TRBJ1-5; D not resolved. The CDR3 loop spans 12 amino acids. V lost 6 bases, J lost 1 base, and 4 bases lay in between. CDR1 is MNHEY, CDR2 SVGEGT, per germline. This chain's CDR3 is CASRESNQPQHF. The CDR3 DNA follows: TGTGCCAGCAGGGAAAGCAATCAGCCCCAGCATTTT.

The chain is built from TRBV21-1 and TRBJ1-4. TRBV21-1 is an annotated pseudogene. The CDR3 is 13 residues long. The CDR3 loop reads CASSKVEGEKLFF. The CDR3 nucleotides are TGTGCCAGCAGCAAAGTGGAAGGTGAAAAACTGTTTTTT.

This clonotype has at least ten counts. This chain connects TRBV7-2 to TRBJ1-2, with no clear D. The CDR3 loop spans 12 amino acids. With 5 bases removed from V and 0 bases from J, the gap between germline ends came to 4 bases. Germline CDR1 is SGHTA and CDR2 is FQGNSA. In nucleotides, the CDR3 is TGTGCCAGCAGCCAACCTAACTATGGCTACACCTTC. Residues: CASSQPNYGYTF.

This rearrangement joins TRBV12-3 or TRBV12-4 to TRBJ2-1; TRBD1 aligns across 8 bases. The CDR3 totals 15 residues. V trimming: 5 bases; J trimming: 9 bases; junction bases outside the gene matches: 12. The CDR3 DNA reads as TGTGCCAGCAGTCGACAGGGGAAGGGACAAGGTGAGCAGTTCTTC. It is translated as CASSRQGKGQGEQFF.

The table lists this clonotype with a few counts. This chain connects TRBV4-3 to TRBJ2-2; TRBD1 aligns across 9 bases. Germline assignment: CDR1 LGHNA and CDR2 YSLEER. Trimming took 1 base from V and 2 from J; bases not matched to a gene: 11. The CDR3 sequence is 19 residues long. The CDR3 loop reads CASSQGPSKGQGNTGELFF. The CDR3 nucleotides read TGCGCCAGCAGCCAAGGCCCGTCAAAGGGACAGGGAAACACCGGGGAGCTGTTTTTT.

The chain recombines TRBV3-1 with TRBJ2-4; D may be TRBD1 (5 bases). V was shortened by 4 bases and J by 0 bases, with 16 bases between the two germline ends. Germline V gene sequence: CDR1 LGHDT, CDR2 YNNKEL (reference sequence). The CDR3 consists of 17 residues. The CDR3 DNA reads TGTGCCAGCAGCCCGTGGGATAGGGGATTAGCCAAAAACATTCAGTACTTC. This gives the protein CASSPWDRGLAKNIQYF.

This clonotype showed up just a few times. The chain carries TRBV7-9 and TRBJ1-4, with D uncertain. V lost 6 bases to trimming and J lost 0 bases, with 11 bases between them. Germline CDR1 and CDR2: SEHNR and FQNEAQ (reference sequence). The CDR3 totals 15 residues. The chain's CDR3 is CASSTNGATNEKLFF. CDR3 sequence (DNA): TGTGCCAGCAGTACAAACGGTGCAACTAATGAAAAACTGTTTTTT.

The gene calls are TRBV7-2 and TRBJ1-2; no clear D. V was pared by 4 bases and J by 8 bases, with 14 bases between. The CDR3 sequence is 13 residues long. CDR1 is SGHTA and CDR2 is FQGNSA in the germline V gene. The CDR3: CASSSEGGNGYTF. The CDR3 DNA reads TGTGCCAGCAGCTCCGAAGGAGGGAACGGCTACACCTTC.

This clonotype turned up a few times. The chain recombines TRBV9 with TRBJ2-2; D gene unclear. The CDR3 extends over 13 amino acids. CDR1 is SGDLS, CDR2 YYNGEE, per germline. Trimming stripped 3 bases from V and 8 bases from J, with 11 bases between. The CDR3: CASSAGWGGELFF. CDR3 coding DNA: TGTGCCAGCAGCGCCGGCTGGGGAGGGGAGCTGTTTTTT.

The table lists this clonotype with a few counts. The chain recombines TRBV6-5 with TRBJ1-5, with D possibly being TRBD1 (5 bases). Germline-derived CDR1 and CDR2 are MNHEY and SVGAGI. The V gene lost 2 bases and the J gene lost 5 bases, with 10 bases spanning the gap. CDR3 length: 14 residues. Here the CDR3 reads CASSYSRGDQPQHF. The CDR3 DNA follows: TGTGCCAGCAGTTACAGTAGGGGTGATCAGCCCCAGCATTTT.